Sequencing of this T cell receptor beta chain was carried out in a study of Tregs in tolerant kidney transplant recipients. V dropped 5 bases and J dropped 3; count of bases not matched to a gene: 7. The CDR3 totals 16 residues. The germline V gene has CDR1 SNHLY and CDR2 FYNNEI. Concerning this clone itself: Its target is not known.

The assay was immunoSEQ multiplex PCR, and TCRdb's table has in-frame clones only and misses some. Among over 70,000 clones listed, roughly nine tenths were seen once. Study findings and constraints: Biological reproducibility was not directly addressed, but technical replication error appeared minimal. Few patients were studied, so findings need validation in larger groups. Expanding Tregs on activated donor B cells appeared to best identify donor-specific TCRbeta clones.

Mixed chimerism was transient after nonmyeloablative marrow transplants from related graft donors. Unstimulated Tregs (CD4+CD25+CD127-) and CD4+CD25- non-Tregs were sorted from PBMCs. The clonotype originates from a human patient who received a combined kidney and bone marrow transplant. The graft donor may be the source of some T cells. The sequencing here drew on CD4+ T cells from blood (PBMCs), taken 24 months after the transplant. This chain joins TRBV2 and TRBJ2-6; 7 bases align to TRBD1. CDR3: CASSRDRVGGANVLTF. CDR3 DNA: TGTGCCAGCAGTCGCGACAGGGTCGGTGGGGCCAACGTCCTGACTTTC. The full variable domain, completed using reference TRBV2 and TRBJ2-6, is EPEVTQTPSHQVTQMGQEVILRCVPISNHLYFYWYRQILGQKVEFLVSFYNNEISEKSEIFDDQFSVERPDGSNFTLKIRSTKLEDSAMYFCASSRDRVGGANVLTFGAGSRLTVL.